The present T cell receptor beta chain was sequenced within a study of blood T cell repertoires in COVID-19. Clones were read by immunoSEQ multiplex PCR, and TCRdb kept only the in-frame ones, dropping some. Of more than 200,000 clones listed, more than 85% are singletons. CDR1 is MDHEN, CDR2 SYDVKM, per germline. This CDR3 region has 22 residues. Between the trimmed V and J ends, which lost 5 bases and 3 bases, there was a span of 35 bases. This chain joins TRBV28 and TRBJ2-4, with D perhaps TRBD2 (6 bases). This clonotype was sampled from a woman in her fifties or sixties with COVID-19, enrolled during active disease. Sequences were obtained from peripheral blood. This CDR3 reads CASSPPPSFGEWFGSDKNIQYF. CDR3 sequence (DNA): TGTGCCAGCAGTCCGCCCCCCAGTTTCGGTGAATGGTTCGGGAGTGACAAAAACATTCAGTACTTC.